A single sample is the source of the 24 T cell receptor beta chains below, sequenced in a study of spatial heterogeneity in lung cancer. MiXCR, applied by TCRdb to the 5' RACE reads, yields one record per CDR3 protein. Counted here are 1,000 or so distinct CDR3 sequences, approximately 20% occurring once; the ten biggest clones make up just over 15%. The time point was: sample taken at primary tumor resection. General study findings and limits: Higher tumor mutation counts went along with higher counts of expanded intratumoral alpha and beta TCRs.

Antigen specificity for these receptors is unknown. The sequences come from lung tumor tissue, collected at surgery. The receptors here all came from a male donor with early-stage non-small cell lung cancer.

This chain connects TRBV3-1 to TRBJ2-7; TRBD1 agrees at 10 bases. Losses at the gene ends were 5 bases for V and 5 bases for J; bases not matched to a gene: 6. In germline, CDR1 is LGHDT, CDR2 YNNKEL (reference sequence). There are 14 residues in the CDR3. In nucleotides, the CDR3 is TGTGCCAGCAGCGTACCGGGACAGGGGAACGAGCAGTACTTC. Protein product: CASSVPGQGNEQYF.

By sample share, this clonotype is large. The chain recombines TRBV6-6 with TRBJ2-7, with D possibly being TRBD1 or TRBD2 (5 bases each). The CDR3 extends over 15 amino acids. V was pared by 2 bases and J by 0 bases, with 11 bases between. CDR1 and CDR2 from the germline V gene are MNHNY and SVGAGI (reference sequence). In DNA, the CDR3 is TGTGCCAGCAGTTACCCGGGACGGAACTCCTACGAGCAGTACTTC. This sequence encodes CASSYPGRNSYEQYF.

Relative to its sample, this clonotype is large. The V and J genes are TRBV29-1 and TRBJ2-3; D not certain. Between the trimmed V and J ends, which lost 7 bases and 2 bases, there was a span of 16 bases. Germline V lookup: CDR1 SQVTM, CDR2 ANQGSEA. This CDR3 spans 14 amino acids. DNA of the CDR3: TGCAGCGGGATCGGGCGGCCCGTCACAGATACGCAGTATTTT. Translated, it gives CSGIGRPVTDTQYF.

The gene calls are TRBV6-5 and TRBJ2-1; the D gene is possibly TRBD2 (6 bases). The CDR3 runs to 16 residues. Looked up from germline, CDR1 is MNHEY and CDR2 is SVGAGI. V gave up 0 bases and J gave up 3 bases, with 12 bases separating them. CDR3 protein: CASSYSEERVYNEQFF. For the CDR3, the DNA is TGTGCCAGCAGTTACTCGGAGGAGCGGGTCTACAATGAGCAGTTCTTC.

By its share, this clonotype is medium-sized. The chain is built from TRBV29-1 and TRBJ1-6; the D is unclear. This CDR3 has 12 residues. V lost 8 bases and J 5 bases, leaving 10 bases between the germline ends. Per germline, CDR1 SQVTM and CDR2 ANQGSEA. The CDR3 sequence: CSTCSHNSPLHF. The CDR3 bases are TGCAGCACATGTTCCCATAATTCACCCCTCCACTTT. The full variable domain, its missing parts supplied by reference TRBV29-1 and TRBJ1-6, is SAVISQKPSRDICQRGTSLTIQCQVDSQVTMMFWYRQQPGQSLTLIATANQGSEATYESGFVIDKFPISRPNLTFSTLTVSNMSPEDSSIYLCSTCSHNSPLHFGNGTRLTVT.

This clonotype counts as large. The rearrangement uses TRBV12-3 or TRBV12-4 and TRBJ1-3, with D uncertain. The CDR3 sequence is 12 residues long. The V end was cut by 6 bases, the J end by 4 bases, with 7 bases between. The CDR3 coding sequence is TGTGCCAGCAGCTTCACAGGAAACACCATATATTTT. It translates to CASSFTGNTIYF.

This clonotype rates as large. This rearrangement joins TRBV3-1 to TRBJ1-1; tentatively, D is TRBD1 (5 bases). Trimming took off 1 base at V and 10 bases at J, with 16 bases between the two ends. The germline V gene has CDR1 LGHDT and CDR2 YNNKEL (reference sequence). The CDR3 is made up of 14 amino acids. CDR3 residues: CASSQGGVRLPAFF. The CDR3 DNA follows: TGTGCCAGCAGCCAAGGAGGGGTCCGTCTACCAGCTTTCTTT.

Relative to its sample, this clonotype is large. This sequence joins TRBV7-9 and TRBJ1-5; no definite D call. The CDR3 runs 14 residues. CDR1 SEHNR and CDR2 FQNEAQ come from the germline V gene (reference sequence). The V gene lost 5 bases and the J gene lost 5 bases, with 13 bases spanning the gap. The CDR3 bases are TGTGCCAGCAGCCCTTCCATGGCTGATCAGCCCCAGCATTTT. This sequence encodes CASSPSMADQPQHF.

This clonotype is categorized as large (0.1 to 1%). The V call is TRBV6-6, the J call TRBJ1-1, with D possibly being TRBD1 (5 bases). This CDR3 comprises 13 residues. Per the germline V gene, CDR1 is MNHNY and CDR2 is SVGAGI (reference sequence). Trimming removed 0 bases from V and 7 bases from J, with 9 bases in between. This chain's CDR3 is CASSYSGVGEAFF. In DNA form, the CDR3 reads TGTGCCAGCAGTTACTCGGGGGTAGGTGAAGCTTTCTTT.

There are a few counts of this clonotype. The chain carries TRBV12-3 or TRBV12-4 and TRBJ2-1; 14 bases align to TRBD2. The junction had 4 bases not matched to a gene; V was cut back by 6 bases and J by 6 bases. CDR3 size: 15 residues. Here the CDR3 DNA reads TGTGCCAGCAGAAAGACTAGCGGGAGGGTCAATGAGCAGTTCTTC. Amino acids: CASRKTSGRVNEQFF.

This clonotype is categorized as large. V gene TRBV12-5 combines with J gene TRBJ1-5; D might be TRBD1 (5 bases). V gave up 6 bases and J gave up 11 bases, with 11 bases separating them. The CDR3 contains 11 residues. Germline-derived CDR1 and CDR2 are LGHNT and FRNRAP. In nucleotides, the CDR3 is TGTGCTAGTGGCATGGGACCTTCCCAGCATTTT. Its translation: CASGMGPSQHF.

The V gene is TRBV20-1, the J gene TRBJ2-7, with a possible D match to TRBD2 (7 bases). CDR1 is DFQATT and CDR2 is SNEGSKA in the germline V gene (reference sequence). The CDR3 has 14 amino acids. Trimming took 5 bases from V and 0 from J, leaving 14 bases between them. This chain's CDR3 is CSAGGATDSYEQYF. The CDR3 nucleotides read TGCAGTGCTGGGGGGGCTACCGACTCCTACGAGCAGTACTTC.

This chain uses TRBV5-1 with TRBJ2-3; 7 positions agree with TRBD1. The germline V gene has CDR1 SGHRS and CDR2 YFSETQ. This CDR3 comprises 15 residues. Trimming took 3 bases from V and 6 from J; bases not matched to a gene: 10. This CDR3 is CASSYRDSRTDTQYF. In DNA, the CDR3 is TGCGCCAGCAGCTATCGGGACAGCCGAACTGATACGCAGTATTTT.

Judged by abundance, this clonotype is large (0.1 to 1%). CDR3 loop: CAINDRGPDEQYF. In nucleotides, the CDR3 is TGTGCCATCAATGACAGGGGGCCCGACGAGCAGTACTTC. This sequence joins TRBV10-3 and TRBJ2-7; 10 positions match TRBD1. The V and J ends lost 7 bases and 5 bases, in that order; junction bases with no gene match: 5. The germline gives CDR1 ENHRY, CDR2 SYGVKD. The CDR3 is made up of 13 amino acids.

This clonotype qualifies as medium-sized. The rearrangement uses TRBV5-1 and TRBJ1-1, with 7 bases identical to TRBD1. Germline CDR1 reads SGHRS; CDR2 reads YFSETQ. V lost 4 bases and J lost 5; bases outside the gene matches: 11. CDR3 size: 15 residues. The CDR3 loop is CASSLRTGLLTEAFF. The DNA for the CDR3 is TGCGCCAGCAGCCTGCGGACAGGTCTTTTGACTGAAGCTTTCTTT.

This clonotype appeared a few times. This chain links TRBV6-2 or TRBV6-3 with TRBJ1-1; D gene uncertain. The CDR3 loop spans 18 amino acids. Germline CDR1 reads MNHEY; CDR2 reads SVGEGT. V lost 0 bases to trimming and J lost 2 bases, with 19 bases between them. In DNA form, the CDR3 reads TGTGCCAGCAGTTACTCGACATACAGAGGAGAACGAAACACTGAAGCTTTCTTT. It is translated as CASSYSTYRGERNTEAFF.

Worth noting for this clonotype: One junction end disagrees with the germline gene, perhaps due to a read error. This rearrangement joins TRBV6-6 to TRBJ1-6; D gene uncertain. In germline, CDR1 is MNHNY, CDR2 SVGAGI (reference sequence). This CDR3 is built from 16 residues. CDR3 bases: TGTGCCAGCAGTTACTCCCTAGCACCGCGTAATTCGCCCCTCCACTTT. Translating gives CASSYSLAPRNSPLHF.

The chain combines TRBV11-2 with TRBJ2-3, with unresolved D. The CDR3 sequence is 13 residues long. Germline V gene sequence: CDR1 SGHAT, CDR2 FQNNGV. CDR3 residues: CVGSRASGNTQYF. CDR3 DNA: TGTGTCGGCAGCCGAGCCTCCGGCAATACGCAGTATTTT.

The chain combines TRBV15 with TRBJ2-7; D is possibly TRBD1 or TRBD2 (5 bases each). Per germline, CDR1 LNHNV and CDR2 YYDKDF (reference sequence). The CDR3 loop spans 16 amino acids. V shed 5 bases and J shed 1 base, with 18 bases lying between them. The CDR3 loop is CATSQIGDGISYEQYF. The CDR3 DNA is TGTGCCACCAGCCAAATCGGGGACGGAATATCCTACGAGCAGTACTTC.

By sample fraction, this clonotype is large (0.1 to 1%). The chain employs TRBV7-3 and TRBJ2-1; the match to TRBD1 covers 9 bases. Germline V gives CDR1 SGHTA, CDR2 FQGTGA. The V gene end was trimmed by 5 bases and the J gene end by 9 bases; junction bases not matched to a gene: 5. The CDR3 has 13 residues. The chain's CDR3 is CASSAGQGFEQFF. CDR3 bases: TGTGCCAGCAGCGCAGGACAGGGGTTTGAGCAGTTCTTC.

This clonotype qualifies as medium-sized (0.01 to 0.1%). This chain joins TRBV3-1 and TRBJ1-1, with D hard to call. Germline V gene sequence: CDR1 LGHDT, CDR2 YNNKEL (reference sequence). This CDR3 contains 13 residues. Trimming stripped 1 base from V and 4 bases from J, with 7 bases between. Here the CDR3 DNA reads TGTGCCAGCAGCCAAGTTCCGGGCACTGAAGCTTTCTTT. It yields the protein CASSQVPGTEAFF. Full variable domain (missing parts from reference TRBV3-1 and TRBJ1-1): DTAVSQTPKYLVTQMGNDKSIKCEQNLGHDTMYWYKQDSKKFLKIMFSYNNKELIINETVPNRFSPKSPDKAHLNLHINSLELGDSAVYFCASSQVPGTEAFFGQGTRLTVV.

This clonotype was counted a few times. The CDR3 region has the DNA TGCAGTGCCTGGACTCTTGGCTACACCTTC. Its translation is CSAWTLGYTF. V usage is TRBV20-1 and J usage is TRBJ1-2, with no clear D. CDR1 DFQATT and CDR2 SNEGSKA come from the germline V gene (reference sequence). The CDR3 is 10 amino acids. V dropped 6 bases and J dropped 7 bases, with 9 bases sitting between them.

Sample share makes this clonotype large. The rearrangement joins TRBV6-2 or TRBV6-3 to TRBJ1-1; TRBD1 is a possible D gene (6 bases). The CDR3 is 13 amino acids. V was cut by 6 bases and J by 0 bases, with 8 bases left in between. The germline CDR1 and CDR2 sequences are MNHEY and SVGEGT. The CDR3 DNA reads TGTGCCAGCAGGGGGACATTGAACACTGAAGCTTTCTTT. This codes for CASRGTLNTEAFF.

This clonotype has more than one count but fewer than ten. This chain joins TRBV7-9 and TRBJ2-3, with 11 bases matching TRBD2. The CDR3 totals 17 residues. Germline trimming cut 1 base from V and 0 bases from J; bases unmatched to any gene: 3. Germline V gene lookup returns CDR1 SEHNR and CDR2 FQNEAQ (reference sequence). The CDR3 DNA reads TGTGCCAGCAGCTTAGGACTAGCGGGAACTAGCACAGATACGCAGTATTTT. Amino acid sequence: CASSLGLAGTSTDTQYF.